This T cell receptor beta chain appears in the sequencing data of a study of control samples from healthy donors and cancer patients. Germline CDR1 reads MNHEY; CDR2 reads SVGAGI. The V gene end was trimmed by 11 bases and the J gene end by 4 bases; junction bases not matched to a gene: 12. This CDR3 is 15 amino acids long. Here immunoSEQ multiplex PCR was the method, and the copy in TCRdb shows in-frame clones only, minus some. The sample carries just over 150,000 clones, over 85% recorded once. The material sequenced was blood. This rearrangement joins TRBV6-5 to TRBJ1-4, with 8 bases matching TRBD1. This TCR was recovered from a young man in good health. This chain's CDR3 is CALRSGGTGNEKLFF. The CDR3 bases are TGTGCCTTACGGTCAGGAGGGACAGGTAATGAAAAACTGTTTTTT.